The following is a T cell receptor beta chain sequence with its context. Its specificity is unknown. The data were taken from a study of human T cells and chemical hapten exposure. Across the whole study: The study sensitized with 2% DPC on a 2 cm by 2 cm patch of upper inner arm skin.

Time point defined: pre-sensitization, week 0. Treatment indicated: therapeutic diphenylcyclopropenone sensitization with weekly scalp DPC. Study-level points and caveats: Expanded TCRs made up significantly more big CDR3 similarity clusters than controls did. Correlating positively with patch test score were the PT1 expanded TCR counts.

Deletions cut 1 base from V and 2 bases from J, with 8 bases between. This CDR3 spans 14 amino acids. Germline CDR1 reads SEHNR; CDR2 reads FQNEAQ (reference sequence). Separate cDNA molecules received unique molecular identifiers, which the library attached to them. In TCRdb, the RACE reads were re-called with MiXCR into one record per CDR3 protein. The sample has roughly 380,000 distinct CDR3 sequences, approximately 5.1% seen once. The chain uses TRBV7-9 and TRBJ1-1; D remains ambiguous. This sequence originates from a woman in her forties or fifties with alopecia areata. Some clones in this sample may be carry-over from other donors' samples. The sequenced sample was whole blood, obtained in connection with sensitization to the hapten diphenylcyclopropenone (DPC). CDR3: CASSLVGKNTEAFF. The CDR3 DNA reads as TGTGCCAGCAGCTTAGTAGGCAAAAACACTGAAGCTTTCTTT.